The 18 T cell receptor beta chains reported below all come from one sample, sequenced in a study of T cell changes during pregnancy in multiple sclerosis. Clones were read by immunoSEQ multiplex PCR, and TCRdb kept only the in-frame ones, dropping some. Counted here are around 70,000 clones, 80% to 95% occurring once; the ten biggest clones make up less than 2.5%. Sample: peripheral blood, taken before pregnancy. These receptors were obtained from a female donor with multiple sclerosis, enrolled in a pregnancy study.

The rearrangement uses TRBV2 and TRBJ1-2; D perhaps matches TRBD1 (5 bases). Germline CDR1 reads SNHLY; CDR2 reads FYNNEI. V was trimmed by 2 bases and J by 5 bases, leaving 9 bases between them. CDR3 length equals 13 residues. CDR3 loop: CASSENTGYGYTF. The CDR3, as DNA: TGTGCCAGCAGTGAAAACACAGGTTATGGCTACACCTTC. The full variable domain, with the rest looked up from reference TRBV2 and TRBJ1-2, is EPEVTQTPSHQVTQMGQEVILRCVPISNHLYFYWYRQILGQKVEFLVSFYNNEISEKSEIFDDQFSVERPDGSNFTLKIRSTKLEDSAMYFCASSENTGYGYTFGSGTRLTVV.

The chain carries TRBV4-1 and TRBJ1-5; weak D call: TRBD1 (6 bases). Between the trimmed V and J ends, which lost 1 base and 5 bases, there was a span of 18 bases. CDR3 length equals 17 residues. Germline-derived CDR1 and CDR2 are MGHRA and YSYEKL. The CDR3 nucleotides read TGCGCCAGCAGCCAAGGGCAGGGGAGGGTAGCGGATCAGCCCCAGCATTTT. It codes for CASSQGQGRVADQPQHF.

The chain couples TRBV12-5 to TRBJ2-1, with D possibly TRBD2 on 6 matching bases. CDR3 size: 15 residues. V lost 4 bases to trimming and J lost 8 bases, with 18 bases between them. Germline V gives CDR1 LGHNT, CDR2 FRNRAP. CDR3 loop: CASGSNRAGSDEQFF. CDR3 bases: TGTGCTAGTGGTTCTAATCGGGCGGGGAGTGATGAGCAGTTCTTC.

The DNA for the CDR3 is TGTGCCAGTAGCGGGATGGCGGGCTTCAATCAGCCCCAGCATTTT. Translation gives CASSGMAGFNQPQHF. The chain has TRBV19 and TRBJ1-5; D is uncertain. Trimming cost V 6 bases and J 3 bases, with 15 bases left between them. This CDR3 has 15 residues. CDR1 LNHDA and CDR2 SQIVND come from the germline V gene (reference sequence).

This chain connects TRBV6-1 to TRBJ2-1; TRBD2 is a possible D gene (6 bases). This CDR3 is built from 15 residues. The germline V gene has CDR1 MNHNS and CDR2 SASEGT. V gave up 3 bases and J gave up 4 bases, with 13 bases separating them. CDR3 region: CASSERTTTYNEQFF. As DNA, the CDR3 is TGTGCCAGCAGTGAGCGGACTACGACATACAATGAGCAGTTCTTC.

This clone has a single count. V is TRBV12-5 and J is TRBJ2-1; D remains ambiguous. This CDR3 is 15 amino acids long. In germline, CDR1 is LGHNT, CDR2 FRNRAP. Trimming removed 6 bases from V and 8 bases from J, with 20 bases in between. This CDR3 is CASGPLGGLEDEQFF. DNA for the CDR3: TGTGCTAGTGGCCCCCTAGGTGGCTTGGAAGATGAGCAGTTCTTC.

The chain uses TRBV18 and TRBJ2-7; D is possibly TRBD1 (6 bases). Germline CDR1 reads KGHSH; CDR2 reads LQKENI. V gave up 6 bases and J gave up 5 bases, with 17 bases separating them. CDR3 size: 14 residues. CDR3 in DNA: TGTGCCAGCTCGCAAAACTCACAGGGTGACGAGCAGTACTTC. Protein sequence: CASSQNSQGDEQYF. The full variable domain, completed using reference TRBV18 and TRBJ2-7, is NAGVMQNPRHLVRRRGQEARLRCSPMKGHSHVYWYRQLPEEGLKFMVYLQKENIIDESGMPKERFSAEFPKEGPSILRIQQVVRGDSAAYFCASSQNSQGDEQYFGPGTRLTVT.

V is TRBV9 and J is TRBJ2-1, with D possibly TRBD1 on 6 matching bases. Germline-derived CDR1 and CDR2 are SGDLS and YYNGEE. V dropped 0 bases and J dropped 8 bases, with 24 bases sitting between them. This CDR3 comprises 18 residues. CDR3 coding DNA: TGTGCCAGCAGCGTAGGGACAGATCAGAAGGTCGTTGGTTATGAGCAGTTCTTC. Translation gives CASSVGTDQKVVGYEQFF.

The chain recombines TRBV7-8 with TRBJ2-6, with D maybe TRBD2 (7 bases). The CDR3 contains 16 residues. Between the trimmed V and J ends, which lost 7 bases and 0 bases, there was a span of 13 bases. Germline CDR1 is SGHVS and CDR2 is FQNEAQ. The CDR3 bases are TGTGCCAGCACCGGGGGGCTGGGCTCTGGGGCCAACGTCCTGACTTTC. This translates into CASTGGLGSGANVLTF.

The genes are TRBV11-2 and TRBJ1-2; D is possibly TRBD1 (5 bases). The CDR3 extends over 15 amino acids. The germline gives CDR1 SGHAT, CDR2 FQNNGV. The ends were cut back, 5 bases at V and 6 bases at J, with 19 bases in the middle. CDR3 coding DNA: TGTGCCAGCAGCCCCTGGCCGGGGGGGTTAAATGGCTACACCTTC. It is translated as CASSPWPGGLNGYTF.

The rearrangement joins TRBV6-1 to TRBJ2-3; 9 bases are a match to TRBD2. V shed 2 bases, J shed 2 bases, and the junction held 5 bases outside the gene matches. This CDR3 is 16 amino acids long. The germline V gene has CDR1 MNHNS and CDR2 SASEGT. The CDR3 DNA follows: TGTGCCAGCAGTGAATGGTCTAGCGGGACCACAGATACGCAGTATTTT. As protein: CASSEWSSGTTDTQYF.

The chain joins TRBV5-4 to TRBJ1-1, with unresolved D. The germline CDR1 and CDR2 sequences are SGHNT and YYREEE (reference sequence). The germline V and J ends were trimmed by 6 bases and 4 bases, with 7 bases remaining between them. This CDR3 is 11 amino acids long. CDR3 region: CASTRGTEAFF. The CDR3 nucleotides read TGTGCCAGCACAAGAGGCACTGAAGCTTTCTTT.

The rearrangement joins TRBV27 to TRBJ1-2; 12 bases are a match to TRBD1. CDR1 is MNHEY, CDR2 SMNVEV, per germline (reference sequence). The CDR3 is 15 amino acids. V was pared by 4 bases and J by 6 bases, with 6 bases of the junction left unmatched. This CDR3 is CASSSPGQGAHGYTF. DNA for the CDR3: TGTGCCAGCAGTTCTCCGGGACAGGGGGCTCATGGCTACACCTTC.

This chain links TRBV14 with TRBJ2-7, with unresolved D. The CDR3 covers 13 residues. Trimming stripped 0 bases from V and 9 bases from J, with 12 bases between. Looked up from germline, CDR1 is SGHDN and CDR2 is FVKESK. The CDR3 nucleotides are TGTGCCAGCAGCCAAGATAACACTCGAGGGCAGTACTTC. Translated, it gives CASSQDNTRGQYF.

For the CDR3, the DNA is TGCAGCGTTGACACTTTTAGATACAATGAGCAGTTCTTC. Translation: CSVDTFRYNEQFF. The chain recombines TRBV29-1 with TRBJ2-1; D remains ambiguous. Germline V gives CDR1 SQVTM, CDR2 ANQGSEA. V was shortened by 3 bases and J by 4 bases, with 10 bases between the two germline ends. The CDR3 is 13 residues long.

The chain has TRBV7-5 and TRBJ2-7; the D call of TRBD2 is as the table states it, not checked on the DNA. TRBV7-5 is classified as a pseudogene. CDR3 size: 19 residues. CDR3 sequence reads: CARSPLFPYLAGSTYEQYF. CDR3 sequence (DNA): TGTGCCAGAAGCCCCCTTTTTCCATACCTAGCGGGAAGCACTTACGAGCAGTACTTC.

The chain carries TRBV7-9 and TRBJ2-7; 8 positions agree with TRBD1. The V segment lost 5 bases and the J segment 7 bases; nucleotides outside the gene matches: 13. Germline V CDR1 and CDR2: SEHNR, FQNEAQ (reference sequence). The CDR3 covers 15 residues. The CDR3 DNA reads as TGTGCCAGCAGCGTATCGCAGGGGGCAGGGAGAGAGCAGTACTTC. Translation gives CASSVSQGAGREQYF.

V and J are TRBV20-1 and TRBJ1-2; D perhaps matches TRBD1 (6 bases). The CDR3 consists of 10 residues. CDR1 and CDR2 from the germline V gene are DFQATT and SNEGSKA (reference sequence). The V end was cut by 4 bases, the J end by 8 bases, with 8 bases between. The CDR3 spells CSANQGGYTF. CDR3 in DNA: TGCAGTGCTAACCAGGGGGGCTACACCTTC.